This T cell receptor beta chain emerged from a study of immune heterogeneity within non-small cell lung tumors. Across the whole study: Histology included several squamous cell carcinomas, under 11 non-squamous carcinomas and 1 unspecified tumor. Study-level points and caveats: Recurring identical dominant CDR3 beta clonotypes were observed across tumor sites within a patient, together with site-unique high-frequency clones. Largely, high-frequency T-cell receptor beta clonotypes differed from one individual patient to another.

This clonotype was counted only a few times. Its antigen is unknown. Amplification of TCR beta CDR3 was performed by multiplex PCR with 32 V and 13 J primers. TCRdb re-derived calls from the multiplex PCR reads in MiXCR, one entry per CDR3 protein. This sample has about 5,600 distinct CDR3 sequences, with roughly 18% found just once. Looked up from germline, CDR1 is SEHNR and CDR2 is FQNEAQ (reference sequence). V lost 4 bases, J lost 1 base, and 18 bases stayed unmatched. This CDR3 is built from 20 residues. Bulk tumor gDNA, roughly 600 ng per sample, served as the TCR template. Surgery yielded several widely spaced biopsies per primary tumor. Curative surgical treatment was performed in patients who had newly diagnosed, untreated non-small cell lung cancer. Donors comprised surgical patients with newly diagnosed non-small cell lung cancer, operated on with curative intent.

Sequenced input: lung tumor tissue. This rearrangement joins TRBV7-9 to TRBJ2-3; 9 bases align to TRBD2. This sequence originates from a middle-aged man with non-small cell lung cancer. The CDR3 spells CASSYIESSGSWLGTDTQYF. CDR3 nucleotide sequence: TGTGCCAGCAGCTATATCGAGAGTAGCGGGAGTTGGTTGGGCACAGATACGCAGTATTTT.